These 4 T cell receptor beta chains share one sample of origin, sequenced in a study of shared clonotypes between healthy human individuals. Sequencing was performed with immunoSEQ multiplex PCR; in TCRdb, only in-frame clones are kept and a portion is missing. This sample has about 2.3 million clones, with 93% found just once. Material: naive CD4+ T cells from PBMCs. The subset: CD45RA+ positively selected. The receptors here all came from a man aged 18 to 30 in good health. Some clones in this sample may be carry-over from other donors' samples.

This chain links TRBV7-9 with TRBJ2-7; D might be TRBD1 or TRBD2, each matching 7 bases. The CDR3 covers 15 residues. Trimming took off 5 bases at V and 4 bases at J, with 18 bases between the two ends. The germline V gene has CDR1 SEHNR and CDR2 FQNEAQ (reference sequence). The CDR3 spells CASSPGRGGQYEQYF. Written as DNA, the CDR3 is TGTGCCAGCAGCCCAGGGAGGGGGGGACAGTACGAGCAGTACTTC.

The chain uses TRBV9 and TRBJ1-1, with 9 bases aligning to TRBD1. The CDR3 is 15 residues long. The trim removed 3 bases at V and 2 bases at J, leaving 5 bases unmatched. Germline V gene data show CDR1 as SGDLS and CDR2 as YYNGEE. CDR3 DNA sequence: TGTGCCAGCAGCGCCACGACAGGGGGAAACACTGAAGCTTTCTTT. Translated, it gives CASSATTGGNTEAFF.

The chain employs TRBV7-9 and TRBJ2-1; 13 positions agree with TRBD2. Germline V CDR1 and CDR2: SEHNR, FQNEAQ (reference sequence). This CDR3 is built from 16 residues. V dropped 4 bases and J dropped 7; count of bases not matched to a gene: 7. CDR3 protein: CASSSGLAGVWNEQFF. CDR3 sequence (DNA): TGTGCCAGCAGCTCCGGACTAGCGGGAGTGTGGAATGAGCAGTTCTTC.

V is TRBV28 and J is TRBJ1-1, with TRBD1 identical over 8 bases. Losses at the gene ends were 8 bases for V and 2 bases for J; bases not matched to a gene: 13. The V gene's germline CDR1 is MDHEN and CDR2 SYDVKM. This CDR3 spans 16 amino acids. DNA of the CDR3: TGTGCCAGCCGAGGACAGGGTTGGGAGGGTAACACTGAAGCTTTCTTT. It translates to CASRGQGWEGNTEAFF.